A single TCR beta chain is shown here with its context. This clone appeared a single time. The antigen this receptor binds is unknown. Nothing much larger sits one base from this clone, and base qualities are not available. TCRbeta CDR3 regions were amplified from genomic DNA using the immunoSEQ Assay, a bias-controlled multiplex PCR. Concerning the study's data processing: The number of nucleated cells in each sample was estimated by amplification of reference gene primers within the assay. To quantify the absolute abundance of each unique TCRbeta CDR3 rearrangement, sequence reads were collapsed and filtered. Productive Simpson clonality was computed per sample as the square root of Simpson's diversity index over productive rearrangements. The source is immuneACCESS, and TCRdb retained only in-frame sequences with V and J called. Part of the clones is not carried over; for the studies checked, unresolved V genes explain less than half of this, and the remainder is unexplained. The V and J calls and clone size were taken over from that table, and D and trimming were inferred from the DNA. The sample data list under 200,000 clones, and about 83% of these were observed just once. Jointly, the top ten make up 1.5% to 1.9% of the sample.

The data stem from a study of blood T cell repertoires in COVID-19 (dated by TCRdb to about 2020). About the full investigation: Collaborator samples came from the United States, Italy and Spain and covered acute and convalescent phases of COVID-19. The samples were drawn from the first 160 participants of the ongoing ImmuneRACE study and from roughly 1,300 subjects provided by 6 global collaborators. Where HLA class I and class II types were available, the types were taken from metadata supplied by the sample provider, not from assay-based typing. The prospective study material was composed of cDNA or gDNA derived from T cells, B-cell-depleted T cells, or PBMCs. The repertoires were released in a freely available public database intended as a resource for research on the immune response to SARS-CoV-2. A de-identified subject ID, COVID-19 status, age in years and sex were almost always included in the sample metadata. The dataset comprised deeply sampled blood TCRbeta repertoires from subjects exposed to, actively infected with, or recovered from COVID-19. General findings and caveats noted by the study authors: Clinical and demographic metadata were provided uncurated, with the amount varying by source and participant.

V is pared back by 4 bases and J by 0 bases, with 9 bases lying between the germline termini. CDR1 is given as SGHTA and CDR2 as FQGTGA, both from the germline V gene. From its cysteine to its phenylalanine, the CDR3 spans 15 amino acids. Only the CDR3 DNA stays, 45 bases, in frame from base 1. Whole blood was collected in K2EDTA tubes by collaborating institutions according to the institutions' own protocols. For TCRbeta analysis, collaborator samples were shipped as frozen whole blood, as isolated PBMCs, or as DNA extracted from either sample type. Sequenced material: peripheral blood. The chain was built from TRBV7-3 and TRBJ1-4; a weak D assignment points to TRBD1 (5 bases agree). The receptor was derived from a human donor in a cohort sampled during active COVID-19. The CDR3 region has the sequence CASSYPTATNEKLFF. The bases are TGTGCCAGCAGCTACCCGACAGCAACTAATGAAAAACTGTTTTTT.